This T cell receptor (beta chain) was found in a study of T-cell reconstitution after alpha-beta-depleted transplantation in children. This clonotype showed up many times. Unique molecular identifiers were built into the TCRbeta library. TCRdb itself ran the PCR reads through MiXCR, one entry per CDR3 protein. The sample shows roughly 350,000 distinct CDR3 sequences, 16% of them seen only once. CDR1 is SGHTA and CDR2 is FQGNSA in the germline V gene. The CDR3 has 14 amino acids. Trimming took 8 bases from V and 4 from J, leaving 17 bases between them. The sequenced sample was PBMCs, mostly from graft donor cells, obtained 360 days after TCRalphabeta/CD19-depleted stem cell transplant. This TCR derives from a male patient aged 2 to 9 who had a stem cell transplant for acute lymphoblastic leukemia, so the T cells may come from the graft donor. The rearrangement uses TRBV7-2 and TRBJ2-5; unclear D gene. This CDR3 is CASCPTPKRETQYF. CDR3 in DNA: TGTGCCAGCTGCCCTACTCCGAAACGAGAGACCCAGTACTTC. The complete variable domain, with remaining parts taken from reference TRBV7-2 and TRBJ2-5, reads GAGVSQSPSNKVTEKGKDVELRCDPISGHTALYWYRQSLGQGLEFLIYFQGNSAPDKSGLPSDRFSAERTGGSVSTLTIQRTQQEDSAVYLCASCPTPKRETQYFGPGTRLLVL.